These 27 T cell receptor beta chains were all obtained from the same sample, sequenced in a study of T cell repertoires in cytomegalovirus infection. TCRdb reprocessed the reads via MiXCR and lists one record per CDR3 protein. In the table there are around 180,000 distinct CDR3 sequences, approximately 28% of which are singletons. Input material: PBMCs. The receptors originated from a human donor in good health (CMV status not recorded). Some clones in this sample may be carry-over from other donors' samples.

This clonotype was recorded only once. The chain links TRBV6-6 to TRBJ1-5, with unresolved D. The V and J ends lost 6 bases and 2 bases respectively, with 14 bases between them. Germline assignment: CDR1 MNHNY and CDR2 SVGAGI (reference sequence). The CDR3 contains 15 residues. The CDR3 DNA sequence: TGTGCCAGCAGGCCGGGAAGGGAGGGCAATCAGCCCCAGCATTTT. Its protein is CASRPGREGNQPQHF.

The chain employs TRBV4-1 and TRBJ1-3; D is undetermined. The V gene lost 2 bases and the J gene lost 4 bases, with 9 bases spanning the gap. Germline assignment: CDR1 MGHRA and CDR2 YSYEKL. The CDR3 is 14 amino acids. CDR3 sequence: CASSQRVKGNTIYF. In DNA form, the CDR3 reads TGCGCCAGCAGCCAACGGGTTAAAGGAAACACCATATATTTT.

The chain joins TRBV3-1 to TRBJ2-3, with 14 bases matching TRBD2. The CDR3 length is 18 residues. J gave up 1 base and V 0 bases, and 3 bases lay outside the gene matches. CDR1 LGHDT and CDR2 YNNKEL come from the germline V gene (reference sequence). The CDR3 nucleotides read TGTGCCAGCAGCCAAGACTCGGGACTAGCGGGGGGCACAGATACGCAGTATTTT. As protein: CASSQDSGLAGGTDTQYF.

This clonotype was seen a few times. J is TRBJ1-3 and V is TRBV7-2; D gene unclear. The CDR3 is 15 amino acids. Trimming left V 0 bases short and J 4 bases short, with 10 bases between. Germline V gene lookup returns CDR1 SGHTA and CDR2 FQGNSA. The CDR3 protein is CASSLAGLEGNTIYF. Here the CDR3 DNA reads TGTGCCAGCAGCTTAGCGGGGTTAGAGGGAAACACCATATATTTT.

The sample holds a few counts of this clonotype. The CDR3 spells CASSLGVQGSNEKLFF. The CDR3 DNA reads TGTGCCAGCAGCTTAGGGGTTCAAGGCTCTAATGAAAAACTGTTTTTT. The chain recombines TRBV7-2 with TRBJ1-4; D remains unclear. This CDR3 contains 16 residues. CDR1 and CDR2 from the germline V gene are SGHTA and FQGNSA. With 1 base removed from V and 3 bases from J, the gap between germline ends came to 12 bases.

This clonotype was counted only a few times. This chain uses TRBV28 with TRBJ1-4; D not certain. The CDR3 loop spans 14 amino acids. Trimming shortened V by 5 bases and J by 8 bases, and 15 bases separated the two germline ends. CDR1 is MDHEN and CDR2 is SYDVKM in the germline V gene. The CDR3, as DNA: TGTGCCAGCAGTCTAGGAGTCGGGGAAGAAAAACTGTTTTTT. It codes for CASSLGVGEEKLFF.

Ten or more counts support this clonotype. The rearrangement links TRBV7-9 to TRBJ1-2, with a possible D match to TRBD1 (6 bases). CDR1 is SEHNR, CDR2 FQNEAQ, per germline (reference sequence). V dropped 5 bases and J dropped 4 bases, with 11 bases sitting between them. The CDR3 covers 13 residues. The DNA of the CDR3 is TGTGCCAGCAGCCCCTTGGGGGCCTATGGCTACACCTTC. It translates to CASSPLGAYGYTF.

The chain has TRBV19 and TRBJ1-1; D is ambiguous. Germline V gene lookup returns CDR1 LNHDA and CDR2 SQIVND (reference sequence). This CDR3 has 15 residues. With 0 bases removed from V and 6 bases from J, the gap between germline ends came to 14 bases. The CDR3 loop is CASSIDGSTGAEAFF. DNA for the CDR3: TGTGCCAGTAGTATAGACGGGTCAACTGGCGCTGAAGCTTTCTTT.

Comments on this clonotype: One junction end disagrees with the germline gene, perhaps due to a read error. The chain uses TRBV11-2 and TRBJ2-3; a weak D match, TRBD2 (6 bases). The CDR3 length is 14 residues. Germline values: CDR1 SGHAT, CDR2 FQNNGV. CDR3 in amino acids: CDSSRPGLQDTQYF. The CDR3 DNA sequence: TGTGACAGCAGCCGACCGGGACTCCAAGATACGCAGTATTTT.

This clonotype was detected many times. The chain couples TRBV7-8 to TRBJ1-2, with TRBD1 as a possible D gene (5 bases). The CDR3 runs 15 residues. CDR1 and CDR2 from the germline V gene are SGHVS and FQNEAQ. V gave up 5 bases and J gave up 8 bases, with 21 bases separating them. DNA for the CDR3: TGTGCCAGCAGCCTAGGCGGGGCACCGGGAAACGGCTACACCTTC. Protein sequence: CASSLGGAPGNGYTF.

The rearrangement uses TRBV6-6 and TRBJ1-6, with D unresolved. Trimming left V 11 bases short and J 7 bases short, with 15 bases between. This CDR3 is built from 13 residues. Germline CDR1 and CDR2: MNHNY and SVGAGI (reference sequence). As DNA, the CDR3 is TGTGCCTTAGGGAGGGCGAGGAATTCACCCCTCCACTTT. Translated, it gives CALGRARNSPLHF.

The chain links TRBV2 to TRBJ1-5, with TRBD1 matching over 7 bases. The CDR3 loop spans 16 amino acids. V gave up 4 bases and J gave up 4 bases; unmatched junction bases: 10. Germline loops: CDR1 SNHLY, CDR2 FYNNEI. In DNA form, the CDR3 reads TGTGCCAGCAGTGGTTTGACAGGGTCAGGTAATCAGCCCCAGCATTTT. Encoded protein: CASSGLTGSGNQPQHF.

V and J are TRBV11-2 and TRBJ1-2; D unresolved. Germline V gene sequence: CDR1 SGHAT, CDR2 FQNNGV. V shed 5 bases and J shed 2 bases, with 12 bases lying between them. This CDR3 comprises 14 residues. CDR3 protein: CASSPQRENYGYTF. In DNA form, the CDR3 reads TGTGCCAGCAGCCCGCAGAGGGAGAACTATGGCTACACCTTC.

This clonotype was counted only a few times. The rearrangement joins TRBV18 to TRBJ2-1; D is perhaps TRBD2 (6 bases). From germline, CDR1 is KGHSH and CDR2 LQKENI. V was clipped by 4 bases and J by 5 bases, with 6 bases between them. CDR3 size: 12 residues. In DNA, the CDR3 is TGTGCCAGCTCACTAGCGGACAATGAGCAGTTCTTC. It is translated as CASSLADNEQFF.

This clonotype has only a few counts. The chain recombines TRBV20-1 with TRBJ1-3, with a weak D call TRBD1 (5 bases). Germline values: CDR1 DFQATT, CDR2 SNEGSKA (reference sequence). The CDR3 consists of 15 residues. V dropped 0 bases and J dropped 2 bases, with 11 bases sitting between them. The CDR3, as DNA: TGCAGTGCTAGAGATTCTTGGACACCTGGAAACACCATATATTTT. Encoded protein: CSARDSWTPGNTIYF.

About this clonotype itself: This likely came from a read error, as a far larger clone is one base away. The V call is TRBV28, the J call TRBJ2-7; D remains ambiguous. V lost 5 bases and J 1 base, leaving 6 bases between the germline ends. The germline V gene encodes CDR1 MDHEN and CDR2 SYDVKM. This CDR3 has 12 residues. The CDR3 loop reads CASSPPSYEQYF. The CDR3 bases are TGTGCCAGCAGTCCACCGTCCTACGAGCAGTACTTC.

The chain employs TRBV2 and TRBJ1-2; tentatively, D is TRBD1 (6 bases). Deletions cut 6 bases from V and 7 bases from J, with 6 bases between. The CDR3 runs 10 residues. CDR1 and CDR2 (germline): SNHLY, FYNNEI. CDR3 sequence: CASRDSGYTF. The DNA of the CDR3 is TGTGCCAGCAGGGACAGTGGCTACACCTTC.

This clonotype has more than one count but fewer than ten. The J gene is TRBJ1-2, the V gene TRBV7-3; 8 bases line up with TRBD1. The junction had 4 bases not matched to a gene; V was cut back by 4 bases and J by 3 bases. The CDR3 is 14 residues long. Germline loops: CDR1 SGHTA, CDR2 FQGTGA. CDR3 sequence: CASSYGQGHYGYTF. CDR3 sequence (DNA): TGTGCCAGCAGCTACGGACAGGGCCACTATGGCTACACCTTC. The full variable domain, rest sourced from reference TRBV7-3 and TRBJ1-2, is GAGVSQTPSNKVTEKGKYVELRCDPISGHTALYWYRQSLGQGPEFLIYFQGTGAADDSGLPNDRFFAVRPEGSVSTLKIQRTERGDSAVYLCASSYGQGHYGYTFGSGTRLTVV.

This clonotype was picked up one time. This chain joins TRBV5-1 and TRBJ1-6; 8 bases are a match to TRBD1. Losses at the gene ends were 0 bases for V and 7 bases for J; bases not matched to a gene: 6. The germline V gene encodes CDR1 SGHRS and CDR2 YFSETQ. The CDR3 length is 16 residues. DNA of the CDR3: TGCGCCAGCAGCTTGGCTGGACAGGGAAAAAATTCACCCCTCCACTTT. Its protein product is CASSLAGQGKNSPLHF.

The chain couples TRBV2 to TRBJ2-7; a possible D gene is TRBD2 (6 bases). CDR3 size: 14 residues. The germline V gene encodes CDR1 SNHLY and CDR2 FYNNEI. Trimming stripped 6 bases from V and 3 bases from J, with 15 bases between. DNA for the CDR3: TGTGCCAGCAGCGCGCATGGGGGGTTCTACGAGCAGTACTTC. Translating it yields CASSAHGGFYEQYF.

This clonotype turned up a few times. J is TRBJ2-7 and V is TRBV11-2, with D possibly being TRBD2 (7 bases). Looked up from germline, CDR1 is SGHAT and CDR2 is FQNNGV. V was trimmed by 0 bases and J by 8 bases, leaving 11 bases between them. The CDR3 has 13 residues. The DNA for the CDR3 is TGTGCCAGCAGCTTAGATCTCGGGGGGCAGCAGTACTTC. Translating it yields CASSLDLGGQQYF.

Written as DNA, the CDR3 is TGTGCCAGCAGCCAAAGCCGGGACAGGGTTGTGGCTTTCTTT. Translating gives CASSQSRDRVVAFF. The rearrangement joins TRBV7-2 to TRBJ1-1, with 9 bases matching TRBD1. V was clipped by 5 bases and J by 11 bases; unmatched bases: 12. CDR3 length equals 14 residues. Germline CDR1 is SGHTA and CDR2 is FQGNSA.

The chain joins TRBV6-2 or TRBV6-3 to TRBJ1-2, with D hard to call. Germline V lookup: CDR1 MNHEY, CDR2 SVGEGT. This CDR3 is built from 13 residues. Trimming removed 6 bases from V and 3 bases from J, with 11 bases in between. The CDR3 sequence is CASRDPGDYGYTF. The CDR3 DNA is TGTGCCAGCAGAGATCCCGGGGACTATGGCTACACCTTC.

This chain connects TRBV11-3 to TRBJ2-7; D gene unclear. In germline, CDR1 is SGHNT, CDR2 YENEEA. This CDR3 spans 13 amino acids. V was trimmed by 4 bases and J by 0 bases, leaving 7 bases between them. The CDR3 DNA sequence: TGTGCCAGCAGCTATCAGAGCTCCTACGAGCAGTACTTC. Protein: CASSYQSSYEQYF.

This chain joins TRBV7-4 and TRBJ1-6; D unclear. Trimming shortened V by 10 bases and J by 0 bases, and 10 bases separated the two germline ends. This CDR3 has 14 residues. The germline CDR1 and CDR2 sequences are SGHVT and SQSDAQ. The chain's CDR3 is CATHASSYNSPLHF. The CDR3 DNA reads TGTGCCACCCACGCGAGCTCCTATAATTCACCCCTCCACTTT.

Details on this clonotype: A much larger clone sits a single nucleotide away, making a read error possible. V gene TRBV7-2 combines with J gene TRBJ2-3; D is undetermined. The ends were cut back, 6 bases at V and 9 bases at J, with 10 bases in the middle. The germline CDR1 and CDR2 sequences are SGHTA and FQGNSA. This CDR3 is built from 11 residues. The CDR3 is CASRPYPTQYF. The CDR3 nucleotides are TGTGCCAGCAGACCCTACCCAACGCAGTATTTT.

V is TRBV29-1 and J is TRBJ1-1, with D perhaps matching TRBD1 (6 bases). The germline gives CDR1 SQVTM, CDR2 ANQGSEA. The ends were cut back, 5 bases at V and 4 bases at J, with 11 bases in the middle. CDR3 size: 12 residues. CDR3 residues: CSVIRQATEAFF. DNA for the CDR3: TGCAGCGTTATCCGACAGGCCACTGAAGCTTTCTTT.